This TCR beta chain came from a study of response to subunit inactivated influenza vaccine. This clonotype was seen ten or more times. The CDR3 has 14 residues. Germline CDR1 reads SGHRS; CDR2 reads YFSETQ. Trimming removed 0 bases from V and 0 bases from J, with 6 bases in between. TCRdb re-called the RT-PCR reads with MiXCR, one entry per CDR3 protein. Among about 480,000 distinct CDR3 sequences, 13% were seen once, and the ten largest hold around 13%. The V gene is TRBV5-1, the J gene TRBJ1-1, with D unclear. The sample in question was PBMCs from blood, obtained 45 days after vaccination. This TCR came from a man aged 50 to 60 who received an inactivated influenza vaccine. The CDR3 nucleotides read TGCGCCAGCAGCTTGGGTGAGATGAACACTGAAGCTTTCTTT. Protein sequence: CASSLGEMNTEAFF.